This record looks at one TCR beta chain sequence and its context. Its antigen is unidentified. This record belongs to a study of radiotherapy plus CTLA-4 blockade in lung cancer. About the research overall: Patients showed objective responses in roughly 19% of cases and disease control in roughly 30%.

Lung cancer patients with chemo-refractory metastatic non-small-cell disease were given focal radiation plus CTLA-4 blockade with ipilimumab. General study points: TCR clones originating in tumors grew in number in blood after radiotherapy plus ipilimumab.

Produced via immunoSEQ multiplex PCR; TCRdb's table is partial and in-frame only. The sample holds 32,000 or so clones; 60% to 85% are singletons and the top ten take 11% to 15%. The CDR3 is made up of 16 amino acids. Germline assignment: CDR1 MGHRA and CDR2 YSYEKL. The V and J ends lost 1 base and 1 base respectively, with 11 bases between them. The chain combines TRBV4-1 with TRBJ2-1; D remains ambiguous. The sample was peripheral blood, taken from a patient treated with radiotherapy plus ipilimumab. The receptor's source is a human donor with non-small cell lung cancer that progressed on radiotherapy plus ipilimumab. The chain's CDR3 is CASSQVNLVSYNEQFF. The CDR3 DNA reads TGCGCCAGCAGCCAAGTAAATTTGGTATCCTACAATGAGCAGTTCTTC.